This T cell receptor beta chain comes out of a study of graft-versus-host responses after intestinal transplantation. On the study more broadly: Transplant recipients had multivisceral, liver-intestinal, or isolated intestinal grafts. Each patient got anti-thymocyte globulin induction, then tacrolimus and steroids for about 3 years. Overall study findings and caveats: Allografts from individuals with graft-donor T cell macrochimerism displayed high graft-versus-host to host-versus-graft clonal ratios. Some GvH clones were seen earlier in gut or blood, suggesting intestinal origin.

Measured with immunoSEQ multiplex PCR; TCRdb has only the in-frame clones, and not every one. The data show roughly 90,000 clones, around nine tenths seen once. Turning to this clone: Its specificity is unknown.

V shed 3 bases and J 4 bases; nucleotides not matched to a gene: 6. The CDR3 contains 15 residues. CDR1 is SGDLS and CDR2 is YYNGEE in the germline V gene. The chain employs TRBV9 and TRBJ2-3, with 9 bases fitting TRBD2. The sample was unstimulated CD8+ T cells sorted from spleen or lymph node cells, taken before intestinal transplant. The receptor's source is a human donor who received an intestinal transplant. In nucleotides, the CDR3 is TGTGCCAGCAGCGGTAGCGGGGGTTATGCAGATACGCAGTATTTT. Translating it yields CASSGSGGYADTQYF.